This T cell receptor beta chain was captured by sequencing in a study of CD8 T cells in Susac syndrome. The authors reverse transcribed roughly 0.5 to 1 ug RNA with random hexamers. Each CDR3 protein is one row after TCRdb ran MiXCR on the immunoSEQ multiplex PCR reads. Altogether some 200,000 distinct CDR3 sequences are present, 95% being singletons, with the ten largest covering 0.095%. The length of the CDR3 is 16 residues. Germline V gene lookup returns CDR1 SQVTM and CDR2 ANQGSEA. J lost 1 base, V lost 3 bases, and 7 bases had no gene match. Treatment-naive patients with stable or active relapsing-remitting disease were the multiple sclerosis controls. CD8+ and CD4+ T cells were negatively isolated; TEMRA cells were FACS-enriched.

V gene TRBV29-1 combines with J gene TRBJ2-3; TRBD2 agrees at 10 bases. The sample was CD4+ T cells from PBMCs. This sequence originates from a human donor with multiple sclerosis. For the CDR3, the DNA is TGCAGCGTTGATCTCTCCGGGACTAGCGGCACAGATACGCAGTATTTT. Protein product: CSVDLSGTSGTDTQYF.